This T cell receptor beta chain is from a study of Ad26.COV2.S vaccination and SARS-CoV-2 variants. About the research overall: Donor was one of the participants in the Ad26.COV2.S arm of the COV1001 trial.

Sequencing used immunoSEQ multiplex PCR; TCRdb keeps in-frame clones, though not all of them. The table shows around 350,000 clones, with approximately 81% occurring only once. About this clone: Its cognate antigen is unknown.

Regarding treatment: 15 to 20 received Ad26.COV2.S at low or high dose, single or two shots; several received placebo; per-sample allocation not given. All samples were drawn on day 63, counting from the first vaccine or placebo injection. CDR3 length: 23 residues. V was pared by 2 bases and J by 0 bases, with 19 bases of the junction left unmatched. Germline CDR1 MDHEN, CDR2 SYDVKM. Regarding the study as a whole: Analyses of TCR breadth and depth may have underestimated total T cell responses.

Sequences were derived from peripheral blood, sampled in a trial of Ad26.COV2.S vaccine versus placebo. This receptor was obtained from a person between 18 and 65 years old who received the Ad26.COV2.S COVID-19 vaccine or a placebo. The chain joins TRBV28 to TRBJ1-6, with 10 positions matching TRBD1. DNA for the CDR3: TGTGCCAGCAGTTTAGGTTCCGGGACAGGGGCTTTCTACAAGGGCTCCTATAATTCACCCCTCCACTTT. It codes for CASSLGSGTGAFYKGSYNSPLHF.